This T cell receptor (beta chain) derives from a study of blood T cell repertoires in COVID-19 (dated by TCRdb to about 2020). Concerning the study at large: Collaborator samples came from the United States, Italy and Spain and covered acute and convalescent phases of COVID-19. The samples were drawn from two sources: the first 160 participants of the ongoing ImmuneRACE study, and over 1,000 subjects contributed by 6 global collaborators. The repertoires were made available in a free public database intended to serve as a resource for research on the immune response to SARS-CoV-2. HLA class I and class II types, where available, came from metadata supplied by the sample provider rather than from assay-based typing. Nearly every sample came with metadata listing a de-identified subject ID, COVID-19 status, age in years and sex. The prospective study material was composed of cDNA or gDNA derived from T cells, B-cell-depleted T cells, or PBMCs. The dataset comprised deeply sampled blood TCRbeta repertoires from subjects exposed to, actively infected with, or recovered from COVID-19. Study-wide conclusions, independent of this receptor: The amount of clinical and demographic metadata varied by source and participant and was provided uncurated.

In the prospective study, participants were roughly 18 to 100 years old, resided in about two dozen geographic areas of the United States, and were enrolled through a virtual design. To assign participants to cohorts, the prospective study relied on clinical history that participants themselves reported in a screening survey and a study questionnaire. ImmuneRACE Cohort 3 recovered participants were defined by two consecutive negative NP/OP PCR tests, healthcare professional clearance, or symptom resolution. In the prospective study, mobile phlebotomists collected whole blood, serum and a nasopharyngeal or oropharyngeal swab from each participant. Additional blood draws and questionnaires over an approximately 2-month period could optionally be provided by prospective study participants. Before DNA extraction, prospective study blood samples were shipped either frozen or at room temperature. Inclusive of the bounding cysteine and phenylalanine, the CDR3 is 14 residues long. The entry retains the CDR3 DNA only, 42 bases that are in frame from base 1. V loses 0 bases of germline sequence and J loses 2 bases, and the interval between the two ends is 8 bases. The germline V gene yields SGDLS for CDR1 and YYNGEE for CDR2.

TCRbeta CDR3 regions were amplified from genomic DNA by means of the immunoSEQ Assay, a bias-controlled multiplex PCR. Concerning the study's data processing: The number of nucleated cells in each sample was estimated by amplification of reference gene primers within the assay. To quantify the absolute abundance of each unique TCRbeta CDR3 rearrangement, sequence reads were collapsed and filtered. For each sample, productive Simpson clonality was calculated as the square root of Simpson's diversity index across productive rearrangements. TCRdb retrieved this table from immuneACCESS and kept in-frame rearrangements only. Not all clones are present; in checked studies, unresolved V genes account for under half, and no reason is known for the remainder. V, J and clone size are taken as reported in that table, and D and trimming were inferred from the DNA itself. This sample lists approximately 280,000 clones; 85% to 90% were detected once. Jointly, the top ten make up 1.5% to 2% of the sample.

This clone turned up a few times. Its binding antigen is unknown. Base qualities were left out, and no much larger clone turns up one base away. Additional DNA sequences in this sample encode the identical CDR3. What was sequenced was PBMCs or T cells enriched from blood (not recorded which). The clonotype comes from a woman aged 55-75 years who had recovered from COVID-19. Recombination joined TRBV9 with TRBJ2-5; a tentative D call is TRBD2 (6 bases match). DNA sequence: TGTGCCAGCAGCGTAGGAGGGACTCAAGAGACCCAGTACTTC. Its product reads: CASSVGGTQETQYF.